The clone carrying this TCR beta chain has just a few counts. The PCR used 60 Vbeta and 13 Jbeta primers. Clones were read by immunoSEQ multiplex PCR, and TCRdb kept only the in-frame ones, dropping some. The sample lists roughly 130,000 clones, approximately 67% occurring once. This sample is drawn from a study of cytomegalovirus exposure and HLA in healthy donors. CDR3 length equals 16 residues. Germline CDR1 is SEHNR and CDR2 is FQNEAQ (reference sequence). V was pared by 6 bases and J by 2 bases, with 19 bases between. The receptor's source is an older woman in good health and CMV-seronegative. The chain carries TRBV7-9 and TRBJ2-5; maybe TRBD2 (6 bases). Sequencing input: PBMCs. This chain's CDR3 is CASSPQLTRMQETQYF. The CDR3 nucleotides read TGTGCCAGCAGTCCTCAGTTGACTAGAATGCAAGAGACCCAGTACTTC.